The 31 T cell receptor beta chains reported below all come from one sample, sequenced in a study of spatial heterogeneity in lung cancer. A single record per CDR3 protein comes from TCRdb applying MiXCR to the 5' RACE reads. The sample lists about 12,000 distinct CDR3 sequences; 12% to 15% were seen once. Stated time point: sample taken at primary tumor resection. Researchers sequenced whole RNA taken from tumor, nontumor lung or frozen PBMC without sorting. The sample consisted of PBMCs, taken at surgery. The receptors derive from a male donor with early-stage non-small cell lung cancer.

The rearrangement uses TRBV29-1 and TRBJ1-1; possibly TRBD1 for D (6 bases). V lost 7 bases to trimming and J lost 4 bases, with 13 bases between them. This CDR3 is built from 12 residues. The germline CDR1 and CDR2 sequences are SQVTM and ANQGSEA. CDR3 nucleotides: TGCAGCGAGGGGGATTCCAGCACTGAAGCTTTCTTT. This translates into CSEGDSSTEAFF.

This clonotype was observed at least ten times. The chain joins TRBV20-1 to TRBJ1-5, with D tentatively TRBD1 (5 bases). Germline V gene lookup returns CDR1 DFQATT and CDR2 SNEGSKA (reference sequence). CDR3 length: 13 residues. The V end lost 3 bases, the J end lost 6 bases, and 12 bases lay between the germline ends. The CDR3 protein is CSASIQGGQPQHF. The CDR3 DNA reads TGCAGTGCTAGTATCCAGGGCGGTCAGCCCCAGCATTTT.

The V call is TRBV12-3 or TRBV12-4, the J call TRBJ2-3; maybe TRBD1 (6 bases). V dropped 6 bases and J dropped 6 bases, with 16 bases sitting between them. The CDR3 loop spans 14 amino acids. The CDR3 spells CASSLLAGVDTQYF. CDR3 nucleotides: TGTGCCAGCAGCCTCTTGGCAGGGGTGGATACGCAGTATTTT.

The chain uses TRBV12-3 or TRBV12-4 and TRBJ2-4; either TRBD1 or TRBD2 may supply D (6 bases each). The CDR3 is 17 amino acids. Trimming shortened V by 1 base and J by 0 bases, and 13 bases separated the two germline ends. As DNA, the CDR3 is TGTGCCAGCAGTTTAGAGGGGGGTTTCCTAGCCAAAAACATTCAGTACTTC. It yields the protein CASSLEGGFLAKNIQYF.

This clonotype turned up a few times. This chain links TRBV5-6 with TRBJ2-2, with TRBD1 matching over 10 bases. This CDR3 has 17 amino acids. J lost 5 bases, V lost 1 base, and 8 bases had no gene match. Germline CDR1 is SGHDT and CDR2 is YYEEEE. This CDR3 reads CASSLSRQGARTGELFF. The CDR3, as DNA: TGTGCCAGCAGCTTGTCCCGACAGGGGGCTAGGACCGGGGAGCTGTTTTTT.

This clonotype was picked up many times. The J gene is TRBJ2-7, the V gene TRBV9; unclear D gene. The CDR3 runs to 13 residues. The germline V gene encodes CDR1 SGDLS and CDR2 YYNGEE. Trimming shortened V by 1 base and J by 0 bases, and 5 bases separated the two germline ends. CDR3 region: CASSVTGSYEQYF. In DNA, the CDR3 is TGTGCCAGCAGCGTAACCGGCTCCTACGAGCAGTACTTC.

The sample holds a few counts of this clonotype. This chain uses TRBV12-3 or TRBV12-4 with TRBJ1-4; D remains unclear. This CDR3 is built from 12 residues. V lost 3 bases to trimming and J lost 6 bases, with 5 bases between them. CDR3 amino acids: CASSFADEKLFF. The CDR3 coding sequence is TGTGCCAGCAGTTTTGCGGATGAAAAACTGTTTTTT.

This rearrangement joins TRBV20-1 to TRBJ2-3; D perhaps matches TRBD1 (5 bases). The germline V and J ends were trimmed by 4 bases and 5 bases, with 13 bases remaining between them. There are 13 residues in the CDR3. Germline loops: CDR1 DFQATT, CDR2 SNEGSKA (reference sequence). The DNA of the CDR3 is TGCAGTGCTATTCCTCTGGGGCGAGATACGCAGTATTTT. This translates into CSAIPLGRDTQYF.

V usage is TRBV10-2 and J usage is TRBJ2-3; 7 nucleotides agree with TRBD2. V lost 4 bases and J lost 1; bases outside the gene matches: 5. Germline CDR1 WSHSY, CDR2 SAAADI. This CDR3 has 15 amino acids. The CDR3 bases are TGCGCCAGCAGTGTGGGGGGGAGTGGCACAGATACGCAGTATTTT. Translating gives CASSVGGSGTDTQYF.

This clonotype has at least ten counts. The CDR3 spells CSVRQGLTDTQYF. CDR3 DNA sequence: TGCAGCGTACGACAGGGGCTCACAGATACGCAGTATTTT. The rearrangement uses TRBV29-1 and TRBJ2-3, with 8 bases identical to TRBD1. The V gene end was trimmed by 6 bases and the J gene end by 2 bases; junction bases not matched to a gene: 4. Germline V CDR1 and CDR2: SQVTM, ANQGSEA. This CDR3 spans 13 amino acids.

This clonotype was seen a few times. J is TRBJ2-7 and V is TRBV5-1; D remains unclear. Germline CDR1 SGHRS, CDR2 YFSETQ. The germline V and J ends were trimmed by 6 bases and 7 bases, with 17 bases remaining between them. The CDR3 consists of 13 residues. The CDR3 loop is CASTWLGGREQYF. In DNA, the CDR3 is TGCGCCAGCACCTGGTTAGGTGGTAGGGAGCAGTACTTC.

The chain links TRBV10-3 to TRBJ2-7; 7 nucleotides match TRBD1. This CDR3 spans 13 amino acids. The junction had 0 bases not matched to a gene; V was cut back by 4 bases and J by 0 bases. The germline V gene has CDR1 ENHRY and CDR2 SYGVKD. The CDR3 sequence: CAISGDSSYEQYF. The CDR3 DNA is TGTGCCATCAGTGGGGACAGCTCCTACGAGCAGTACTTC.

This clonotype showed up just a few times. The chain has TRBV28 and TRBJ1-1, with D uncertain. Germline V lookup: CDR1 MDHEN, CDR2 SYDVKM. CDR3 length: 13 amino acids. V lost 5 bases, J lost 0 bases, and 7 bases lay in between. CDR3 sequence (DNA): TGTGCCAGCAGTATCACTATGAACACTGAAGCTTTCTTT. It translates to CASSITMNTEAFF.

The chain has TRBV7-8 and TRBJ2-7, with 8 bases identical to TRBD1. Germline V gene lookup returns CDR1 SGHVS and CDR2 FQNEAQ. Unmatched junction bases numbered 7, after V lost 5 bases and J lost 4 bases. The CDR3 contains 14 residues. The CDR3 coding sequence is TGTGCCAGCAGCAAACAGGGGGATCCTTACGAGCAGTACTTC. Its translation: CASSKQGDPYEQYF.

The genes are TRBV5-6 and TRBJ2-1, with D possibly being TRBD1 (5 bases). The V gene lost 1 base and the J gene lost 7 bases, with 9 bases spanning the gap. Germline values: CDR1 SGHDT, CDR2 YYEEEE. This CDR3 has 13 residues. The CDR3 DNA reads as TGTGCCAGCAGCTTGAGACAGCTAAATGAGCAGTTCTTC. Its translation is CASSLRQLNEQFF.

DNA of the CDR3: TGTGCCAGTAGTATATTTAGCGGGAGTACCTACAATGAGCAGTTCTTC. It encodes CASSIFSGSTYNEQFF. V usage is TRBV19 and J usage is TRBJ2-1; 9 bases match TRBD2. The CDR3 sequence is 16 residues long. Germline values: CDR1 LNHDA, CDR2 SQIVND (reference sequence). V shed 2 bases and J 2 bases; nucleotides not matched to a gene: 4. The full variable domain, its missing parts supplied by reference TRBV19 and TRBJ2-1, is DGGITQSPKYLFRKEGQNVTLSCEQNLNHDAMYWYRQDPGQGLRLIYYSQIVNDFQKGDIAEGYSVSREKKESFPLTVTSAQKNPTAFYLCASSIFSGSTYNEQFFGPGTRLTVL.

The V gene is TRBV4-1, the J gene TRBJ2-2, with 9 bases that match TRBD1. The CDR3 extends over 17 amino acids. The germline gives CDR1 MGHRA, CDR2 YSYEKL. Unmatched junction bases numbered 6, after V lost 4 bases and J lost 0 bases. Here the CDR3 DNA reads TGCGCCAGCAGCCTAACGACAGGGGGGGCGAACACCGGGGAGCTGTTTTTT. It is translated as CASSLTTGGANTGELFF.

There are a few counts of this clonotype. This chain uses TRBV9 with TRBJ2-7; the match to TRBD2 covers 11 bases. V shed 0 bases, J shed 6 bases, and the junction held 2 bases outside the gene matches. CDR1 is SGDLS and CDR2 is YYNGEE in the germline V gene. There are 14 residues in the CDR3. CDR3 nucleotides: TGTGCCAGCAGCGTAGGGGGACTAGCGGTCGAGCAGTACTTC. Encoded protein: CASSVGGLAVEQYF.

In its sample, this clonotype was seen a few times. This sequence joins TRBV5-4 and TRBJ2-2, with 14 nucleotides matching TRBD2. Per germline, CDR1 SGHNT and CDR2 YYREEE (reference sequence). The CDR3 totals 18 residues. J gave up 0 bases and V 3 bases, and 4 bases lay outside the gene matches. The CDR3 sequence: CASSWGTSGGTNTGELFF. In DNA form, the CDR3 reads TGTGCCAGCAGCTGGGGGACTAGCGGGGGAACGAACACCGGGGAGCTGTTTTTT. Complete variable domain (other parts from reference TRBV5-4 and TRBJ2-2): ETGVTQSPTHLIKTRGQQVTLRCSSQSGHNTVSWYQQALGQGPQFIFQYYREEENGRGNFPPRFSGLQFPNYSSELNVNALELDDSALYLCASSWGTSGGTNTGELFFGEGSRLTVL.

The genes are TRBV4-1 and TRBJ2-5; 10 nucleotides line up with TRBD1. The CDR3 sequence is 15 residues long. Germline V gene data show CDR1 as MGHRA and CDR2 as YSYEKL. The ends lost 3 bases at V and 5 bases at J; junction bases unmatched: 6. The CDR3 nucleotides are TGCGCCAGCAGCCACCCGGGACAGGGGATGGAGACCCAGTACTTC. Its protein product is CASSHPGQGMETQYF.

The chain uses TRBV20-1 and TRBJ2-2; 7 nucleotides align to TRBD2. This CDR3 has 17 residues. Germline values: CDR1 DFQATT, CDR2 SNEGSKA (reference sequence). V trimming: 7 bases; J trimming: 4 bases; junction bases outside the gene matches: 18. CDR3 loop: CSVRKGIAGQITGELFF. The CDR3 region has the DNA TGCAGTGTCCGTAAAGGAATAGCGGGCCAAATCACCGGGGAGCTGTTTTTT.

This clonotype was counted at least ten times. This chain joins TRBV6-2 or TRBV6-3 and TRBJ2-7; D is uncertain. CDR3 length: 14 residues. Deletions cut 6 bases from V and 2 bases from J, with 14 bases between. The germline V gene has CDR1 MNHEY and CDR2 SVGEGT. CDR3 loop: CASRPKPKTYEQYF. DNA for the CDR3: TGTGCCAGCAGGCCGAAACCAAAAACCTACGAGCAGTACTTC.

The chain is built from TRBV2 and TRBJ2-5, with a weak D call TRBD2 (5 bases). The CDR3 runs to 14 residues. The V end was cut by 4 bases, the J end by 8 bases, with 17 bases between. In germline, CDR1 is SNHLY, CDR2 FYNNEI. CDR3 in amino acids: CASSGVAPVVTQYF. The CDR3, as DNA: TGTGCCAGCAGTGGGGTAGCGCCCGTGGTAACCCAGTACTTC.

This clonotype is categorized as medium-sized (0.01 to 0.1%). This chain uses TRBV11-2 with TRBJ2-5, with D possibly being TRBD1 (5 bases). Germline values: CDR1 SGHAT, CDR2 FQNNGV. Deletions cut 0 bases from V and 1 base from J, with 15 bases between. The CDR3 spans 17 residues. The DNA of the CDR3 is TGTGCCAGCAGCTTAGATCGTGGCAGGGTTATCCAAGAGACCCAGTACTTC. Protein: CASSLDRGRVIQETQYF.

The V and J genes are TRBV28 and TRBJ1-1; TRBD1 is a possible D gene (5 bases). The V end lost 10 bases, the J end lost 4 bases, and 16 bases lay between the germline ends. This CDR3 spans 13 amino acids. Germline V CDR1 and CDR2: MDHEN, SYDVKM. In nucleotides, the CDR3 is TGTGCCACCGTGCTGGCTAGGGGCACTGAAGCTTTCTTT. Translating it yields CATVLARGTEAFF.

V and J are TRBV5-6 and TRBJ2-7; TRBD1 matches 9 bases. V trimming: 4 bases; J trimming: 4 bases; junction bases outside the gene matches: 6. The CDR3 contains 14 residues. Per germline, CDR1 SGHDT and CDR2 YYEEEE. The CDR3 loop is CASSGTGRDYEQYF. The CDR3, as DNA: TGTGCCAGCAGCGGGACAGGGCGGGATTACGAGCAGTACTTC.

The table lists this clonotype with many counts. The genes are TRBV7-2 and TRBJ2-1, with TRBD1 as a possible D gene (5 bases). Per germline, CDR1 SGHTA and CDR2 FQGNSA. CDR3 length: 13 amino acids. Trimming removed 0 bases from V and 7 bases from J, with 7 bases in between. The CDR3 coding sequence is TGTGCCAGCAGCTTAGCGAAGGGGAATGAGCAGTTCTTC. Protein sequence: CASSLAKGNEQFF.

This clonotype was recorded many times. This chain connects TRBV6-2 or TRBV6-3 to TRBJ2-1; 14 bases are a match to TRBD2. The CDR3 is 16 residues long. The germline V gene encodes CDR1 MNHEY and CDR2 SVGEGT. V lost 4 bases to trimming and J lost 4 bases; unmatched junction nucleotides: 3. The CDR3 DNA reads TGTGCCAGCAGTTGGACTAGCGGGGGGACATACAATGAGCAGTTCTTC. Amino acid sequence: CASSWTSGGTYNEQFF.

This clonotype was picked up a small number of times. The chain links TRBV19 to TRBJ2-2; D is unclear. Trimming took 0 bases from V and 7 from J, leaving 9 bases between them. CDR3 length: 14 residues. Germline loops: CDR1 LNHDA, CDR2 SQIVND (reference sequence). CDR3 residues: CASSIDLGIGELFF. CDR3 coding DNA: TGTGCCAGTAGTATAGATCTGGGAATCGGGGAGCTGTTTTTT.

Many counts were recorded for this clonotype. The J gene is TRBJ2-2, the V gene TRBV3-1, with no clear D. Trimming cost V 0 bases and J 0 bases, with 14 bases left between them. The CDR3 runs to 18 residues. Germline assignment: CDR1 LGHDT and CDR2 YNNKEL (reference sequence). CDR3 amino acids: CASSQDKRDIANTGELFF. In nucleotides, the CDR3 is TGTGCCAGCAGCCAAGATAAGAGAGACATAGCGAACACCGGGGAGCTGTTTTTT.

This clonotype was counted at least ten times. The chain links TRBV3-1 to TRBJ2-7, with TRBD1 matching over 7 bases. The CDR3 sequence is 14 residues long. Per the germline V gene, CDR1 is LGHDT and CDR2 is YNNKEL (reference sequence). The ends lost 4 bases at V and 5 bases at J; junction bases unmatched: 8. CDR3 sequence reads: CASSLRDSANEQYF. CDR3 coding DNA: TGTGCCAGCAGCCTCCGGGACAGTGCCAACGAGCAGTACTTC.